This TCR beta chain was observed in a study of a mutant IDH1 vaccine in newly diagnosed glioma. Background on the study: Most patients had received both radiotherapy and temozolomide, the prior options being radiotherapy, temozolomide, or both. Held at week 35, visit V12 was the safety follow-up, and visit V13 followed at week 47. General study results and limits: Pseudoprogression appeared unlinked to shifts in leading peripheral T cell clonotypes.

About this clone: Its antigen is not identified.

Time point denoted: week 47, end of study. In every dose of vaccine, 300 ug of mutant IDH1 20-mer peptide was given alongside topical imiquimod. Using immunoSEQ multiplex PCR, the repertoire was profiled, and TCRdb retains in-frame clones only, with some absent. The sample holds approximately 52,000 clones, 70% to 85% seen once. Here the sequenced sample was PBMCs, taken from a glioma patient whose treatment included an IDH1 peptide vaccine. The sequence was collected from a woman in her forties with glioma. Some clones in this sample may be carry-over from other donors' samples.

For the CDR3, the DNA is TGCGCCAGCAGCCAAGCGGTGGTGGGGACTGGAAACACCATATATTTT. Residues: CASSQAVVGTGNTIYF. The rearrangement links TRBV4-3 to TRBJ1-3; D unresolved. V was pared by 1 base and J by 2 bases, with 12 bases between. The CDR3 is made up of 16 amino acids. Germline CDR1 is LGHNA and CDR2 is YSLEER.